This TCR beta chain was profiled in a study of identifying expanded T cells in peripheral blood. This CDR3 is 15 amino acids long. Germline V gene sequence: CDR1 MNHNS, CDR2 SASEGT. The junction had 7 bases not matched to a gene; V was cut back by 4 bases and J by 4 bases. Healthy donors had no documented immune events, such as infections, while sampled. Sequenced by immunoSEQ multiplex PCR; TCRdb stores in-frame clones only, minus some. The data contain about 52,000 clones, about 80% of them seen just once; the ten biggest clones take up approximately 14%. The study, taken as a whole, reports: Variance in clone template counts between roughly two-week samples significantly increased with total template count across all healthy donors.

Of note for this clone: Its target is not known.

Material for sequencing was blood. The receptor was isolated from a person between 18 and 69 years old in good health. This chain links TRBV6-1 with TRBJ2-1; 7 bases line up with TRBD1. The CDR3: CASSVDRDPYNEQFF. CDR3 sequence (DNA): TGTGCCAGCAGTGTAGACAGGGATCCGTACAATGAGCAGTTCTTC.